The sequence of this T cell receptor (beta chain) was determined in a study of T cells in Graves' hyperthyroidism and ophthalmopathy. The V gene's germline CDR1 is SGDLS and CDR2 YYNGEE. The germline V and J ends were trimmed by 4 bases and 5 bases, with 15 bases remaining between them. The CDR3 has 14 residues. RNA transcripts gave rise to amplified TCR beta CDR3 regions. TCR CDR3 underwent first-round RT-PCR with the HTBI primer set. Via MiXCR, TCRdb re-called the multiplex PCR reads, giving one row per CDR3 protein. The sample contains about 200,000 distinct CDR3 sequences, roughly a sixth of which appear only once. The study defined stable Graves' hyperthyroidism as no ophthalmopathy progression within 18 months. Each 10 ml fresh peripheral blood draw supplied the PBMCs.

Sequencing was done on a sample of blood. The sequence was collected from a woman in her forties or fifties with Graves' hyperthyroidism. This chain uses TRBV9 with TRBJ1-1; a possible D gene is TRBD1 (5 bases). The CDR3 sequence is CASSSTGGKTEAFF. The DNA of the CDR3 is TGTGCCAGCAGCTCCACCGGGGGGAAGACTGAAGCTTTCTTT.